This TCR beta chain comes out of a study of T cells after yellow fever vaccination. About the study: Four memory subsets, EM, EMRA, CM and Tscm, were sorted by CD3, CD45RA, CCR7, CD95. General study results and limits: Researchers noted that a small share of clonotypes showed up in both CD4 and CD8 compartments. Most clones from primary vaccination were detected again post-booster (approximately 96% CD4, roughly 91% CD8).

This clonotype came up many times. Template switching with 5'RACE generated the TCR cDNA and added a universal primer site and UMIs. TCRdb re-called the 5' RACE reads through MiXCR, storing one row per CDR3 protein. The sample holds more than 50,000 distinct CDR3 sequences, 4.5% to 6% seen once. The CDR3 is 16 residues long. V was clipped by 1 base and J by 6 bases, with 17 bases between them. From germline, CDR1 is SGHNT and CDR2 YENEEA. This chain connects TRBV11-3 to TRBJ2-3; perhaps TRBD2 as D (5 bases). The TCR was taken from a man younger than 35 who received the YFV17D yellow fever vaccine. Sequences were derived from PBMCs, either bulk or a sorted T-cell subset (CD4+, CD8+, memory, or dextramer-sorted; not recorded which), sampled on the day of the yellow fever booster vaccination. Here the CDR3 reads CASSLVADSPTDTQYF. CDR3 bases: TGTGCCAGCAGCTTAGTTGCGGACTCCCCCACGGATACGCAGTATTTT.